This T cell receptor (beta chain) was recorded in a study of T and B cells in COVID-19 patients (dated by TCRdb to about 2020). Looking at the study overall: Using TRB and IGH repertoire sequencing of peripheral blood, the study characterized adaptive immunity in COVID-19 patients who had active infection or had recovered. A couple of patients belonged to both the recovered and active cohorts because samples were available from active disease and after recovery. Patients in the recovered cohort had a median age of approximately 36 years, compared with less than 70 years for patients in the active-infection cohort. The recovered cohort included approximately 18 patients who contributed 20 samples, and most of those patients had mild to moderate COVID-19 that was managed on an outpatient basis. As many as 9 follow-up blood samples were taken per patient, and some of the samples covered different disease stages within the same individual. Of the approximately 20 patients in the active-infection cohort, about a dozen were critically ill and needed mechanical ventilation or ECMO. Over 7.5 million TCR sequences were analysed from a TCR and BCR sequence repository that comprised 37 patients and around 70 time points. Comorbidities linked to unfavorable COVID-19 outcome were present in about 90% of the 20 patients in the active-infection cohort. For the repertoire analyses, the comparison was an age-matched reference group of about 40 healthy donors who were negative for COVID-19 antibodies.

Sequencing used an Illumina MiSeq. Multiplex PCR with BIOMED2 TRB-A/B primer pools was used to amplify the TRB rearrangements. Illumina-compatible adapters and 7-nucleotide sample barcodes were added to the amplicons in two consecutive PCRs. All library PCRs used Phusion HS II polymerase. Amplicons were purified from gel with the NucleoSpin Gel and PCR Clean-up kit, quantified on Qubit, and pooled at 3 to 5 nM. The quality of the amplicon pool was checked on an Agilent 2100 Bioanalyzer prior to Illumina next-generation sequencing. The original methods were these. Annotation of TRB rearrangements was done in MiXCR 3.0.8 with the default MiXCR reference library. Non-productive reads and sequences with fewer than 2 reads were excluded, and each unique CDR3 nucleotide sequence counted as one clone. Clonality, diversity, richness and V-J gene usage were computed in R 3.5.1. GLIPH2 was used to cluster TCRs based on CDR3 similarity, and OLGA was used to calculate the generation probabilities. Only GLIPH2 clusters containing at least four unique TCR clonotypes present in at least three individuals were kept. TCRdb reanalyzed the raw reads on its own, using fastp at Q25 for trimming and MiXCR for clone calling, and kept in-frame beta chains. CDR3 protein sequences are deduplicated, and each keeps its most common genes and DNA. In this record, the V and J calls reflect TCRdb's handling and not the investigators' own analysis. The sample profile shows under 20,000 distinct CDR3 sequences; approximately 26% of them were found once. Together, the top ten hold more than 2.5% of the sample.

Summary of the overall study and its limitations: Specific T cell subsets (CD4+/Treg/CD8+) and sorted SARS-CoV-2-responsive or tetramer+ T cells had not yet been sequenced, and these experiments were ongoing. In patients with COVID-19, the usage of TRBV/TRBJ genes was reported to be strongly skewed. Blood samples obtained from mildly ill patients during symptoms, as well as early samples obtained from severe cases, were available only in scarce numbers. The size of the cohort was considered insufficient for assessing HLA contributions to COVID-19 susceptibility or severity. A total of 2,000 to 3,000 exclusive TCR clusters, including 30 to 40 low-pGen clusters, were found in the recovered cohort. The reported TCR clusters were stated to require prospective validation before clinical use. During active COVID-19 the TRB repertoires were highly clonal, but at recovery diversity and richness rose above the levels seen in healthy donors.

This clonotype has a handful of counts. No antigen is known for it. No much larger clone is present one base from it, and per-base qualities are unavailable. Genomic DNA extracted from blood, in amounts of about 220-500 ng, served as the starting material for amplifying TRB repertoires. V is reduced by 5 bases and J by 2 bases, leaving a spacing of 15 bases between them. CDR1 and CDR2 (MNHNY, SVGAGI) derive from the germline V gene (reference sequence). Inclusive of the bounding cysteine and phenylalanine, the CDR3 is 15 residues long. The kept DNA is CDR3 alone, 45 bases in frame from the first base.

Sample: blood. The source of this sequence is a human donor who had recovered from COVID-19. Here the chain combines TRBV6-6 and TRBJ1-2; the D gene is not confidently resolved. The DNA sequence is as follows: TGTGCCAGCAGTGGCCTTAGGACGGGAAACTATGGCTACACCTTC. It encodes CASSGLRTGNYGYTF.